The text below deals with one T cell receptor (beta chain). The antigen is undetermined. The method was immunoSEQ multiplex PCR; TCRdb's version includes in-frame clones alone and lacks a portion of them. Among about 190,000 clones listed, 86% were seen once. This sample is part of a study of cytomegalovirus exposure and HLA in healthy donors. From the roughly 120-subject validation cohort, which was separate from the approximately 720-subject first cohort, the donors were drawn. V was pared by 4 bases and J by 3 bases, with 19 bases between. CDR1 and CDR2 from the germline V gene are SGHRS and YFSETQ. The CDR3 loop spans 16 amino acids. Broader study findings: Diagnosis of cytomegalovirus status made by the classifier reportedly showed high specificity and sensitivity.

The sequenced sample was PBMCs. The rearrangement joins TRBV5-1 to TRBJ1-2, with a possible D match to TRBD1 (6 bases). This receptor was obtained from a young woman in good health and CMV-seronegative. CDR3 sequence (DNA): TGCGCCAGCAGCACGGGGACAAGGGATTTACACTATGGCTACACCTTC. Protein product: CASSTGTRDLHYGYTF.